This T cell receptor (beta chain) appears in the sequencing data of a study of persistence of HIV-infected CD4 T cells (TCRdb year 2020). Concerning the study at large: Participants had been on suppressive ART for a median of roughly 8 years. The study isolated CMV- and HIV-1 Gag-responding CD4+ T cells from ART-treated individuals to examine antigen-driven clonal expansion of HIV-1-infected cells. In the cross-participant TCR cluster analysis, eight or nine participants were included for CMV and about 7 participants were included for Gag. Anti-CD3/anti-CD28 stimulation activated a higher proportion of cells, with a lower memory fraction, than antigen stimulation. Apart from a couple of participants who underwent leukapheresis at a single time point, peripheral blood samples of up to roughly 200 mL were collected from participants at multiple time points. The clonality of all cells in each sorted population was assessed by TCRbeta sequencing, whereas the clonality of infected cells was assessed by proviral sequencing. The paper as a whole reports these results and caveats: A correlation was observed between TCR oligoclonality and proviral oligoclonality within the same sorted populations. Restriction of bulk TCR analyses to the rare CMV-responding cells that actually carried HIV-1 proviruses was not possible. Significantly lower TCRbeta richness was observed in CMV- and Gag-responding cells than in anti-CD3/anti-CD28-responding cells, and higher oligoclonality was observed in CMV-responding cells than in CD3/CD28-stimulated and Gag-responding cells. The study involved few individuals and tested only a limited range of antigens. Degenerate expanded CDR3beta sequences were enriched in antigen-responding cells, suggesting convergent selection of CD4+ responses to CMV and Gag.

Comments on this clone: Its antigen has not been determined. Per-base quality was not reported, and no clone a single base away is much larger than it.

Taken with the paper, the label for treatment or condition translates to: suppressive antiretroviral therapy. As a nonspecific positive control representing the CD4+ T cell repertoire, the cells were stimulated with anti-CD3/anti-CD28 magnetic beads. CD4+ T cells that responded were sorted based on upregulation of both CD40 ligand and CD69. HIV-1-infected adults in whom suppressive ART had been started during chronic infection were enrolled as participants. For at least 4 years, participants had undetectable plasma HIV-1 RNA, below 50 copies/mL. To be included, participants needed a CD4+ T cell count above 400 cells/uL and a positive CMV serology. Before stimulation, PBMCs were isolated using density centrifugation and then depleted of CD8+ T cells. For around 18 hours, the CD8-depleted PBMCs were stimulated with anti-CD28/CD49d costimulation, a CD40-blocking antibody, and enfuvirtide to prevent new infections. Cells were sorted on a Beckman Coulter MoFlo Legacy or XDP sorter, with propidium iodide excluding dead cells. For samples with more than one million cells, genomic DNA was extracted with the QIAamp DNA Mini Kit, and for all other samples the Quick-DNA Microprep Kit was used.

Including the terminal cysteine and phenylalanine, the CDR3 comprises 13 residues. Only the CDR3 region is kept as DNA, spanning 39 bases read in frame from base 1. Here V drops 6 bases and J drops 0 bases, and the junction holds 1 base not matched to any gene. The germline V gene encodes CDR1 MNHEY and CDR2 SVGAGI. The immunoSEQ hsTCRB assay version 4 in survey mode was used to sequence TCRbeta repertoires from genomic DNA. Genomic DNA was diluted to 9 to 10 ng/uL, and up to roughly 1 ug per sample was used for TCRbeta sequencing. The study's own analysis went as follows. TCRbeta data were analyzed in ImmunoSeq Analyzer 3.0, with diversity computed on productive nucleotide rearrangements. Lower-bound TCR diversity was estimated with the improved Chao index, and clonality with the Gini coefficient using the Immunarch R package. Different nucleotide rearrangements encoding the same CDR3beta amino acid sequence were treated as distinct clonotypes. Differential abundance analysis found TCRbeta sequences that were significantly enriched in antigen-responding cells compared with anti-CD3/anti-CD28-activated cells. GLIPH2 grouped TCRs by predicted peptide-MHC specificity, both within each participant and across combined participant data sets. TCRdb stores this immuneACCESS table with in-frame sequences only. Part of the clones is absent; in the studies checked, under half of the shortfall reflects unresolved V genes, and no reason is known for the rest. V, J and clone size are taken as reported in that table, and D and trimming were inferred from the DNA itself. For this sample there are approximately 45,000 clones; approximately 90% appear just once. The ten top clones hold roughly 0.45% of the sample.

This TCR derives from an adult woman with HIV who was CMV-seropositive. The specimen comprised CD4+ T cells sorted from PBMCs after roughly 20-hour stimulation, sampled from a patient who received antiretroviral therapy. The cell subset or site tag for this specimen amounts to: CD40L+CD69+ CD4 T cells responding to anti-CD3/anti-CD28 beads, representing the overall repertoire. The chain is assembled from TRBV6-5 and TRBJ1-2; 7 bases in the middle match TRBD1. The DNA sequence follows: TGTGCCAGCAGGGGGACAGCTAACTATGGCTACACCTTC. Translated, this is CASRGTANYGYTF.